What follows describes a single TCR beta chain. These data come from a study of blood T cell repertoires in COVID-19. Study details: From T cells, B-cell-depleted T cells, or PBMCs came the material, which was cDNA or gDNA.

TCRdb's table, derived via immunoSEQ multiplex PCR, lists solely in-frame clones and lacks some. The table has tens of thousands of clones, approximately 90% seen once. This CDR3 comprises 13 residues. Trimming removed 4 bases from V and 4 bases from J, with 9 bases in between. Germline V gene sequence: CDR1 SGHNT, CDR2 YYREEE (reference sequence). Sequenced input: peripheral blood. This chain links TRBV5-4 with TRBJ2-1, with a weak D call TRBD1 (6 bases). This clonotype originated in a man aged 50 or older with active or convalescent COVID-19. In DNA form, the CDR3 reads TGTGCCAGCAGCGTGGACAGTTACAATGAGCAGTTCTTC. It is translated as CASSVDSYNEQFF.